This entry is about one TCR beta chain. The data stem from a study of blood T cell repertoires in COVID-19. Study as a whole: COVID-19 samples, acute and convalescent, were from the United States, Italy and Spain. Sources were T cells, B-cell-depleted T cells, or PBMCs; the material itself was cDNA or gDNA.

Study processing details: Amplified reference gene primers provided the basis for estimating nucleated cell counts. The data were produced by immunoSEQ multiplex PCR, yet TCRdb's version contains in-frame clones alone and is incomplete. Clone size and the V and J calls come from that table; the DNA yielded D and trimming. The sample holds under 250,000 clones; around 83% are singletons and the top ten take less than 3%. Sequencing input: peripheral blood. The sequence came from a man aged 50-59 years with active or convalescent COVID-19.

The CDR3 DNA is TGTGCCTGGAGTGTAGAGAGGGGGGGTGGTCTTTCCCCTGGAAACACCATATATTTT. It codes for CAWSVERGGGLSPGNTIYF. V usage is TRBV30 and J usage is TRBJ1-3; tentative D call: TRBD1 (6 bases). Germline values: CDR1 GTSNPN, CDR2 SVGIG (reference sequence). This CDR3 contains 19 residues. V was shortened by 0 bases and J by 2 bases, with 23 bases between the two germline ends.